The 32 T cell receptor beta chains in this list originate from one sample, sequenced in a study of blood T cells in healthy people across ages. A second PCR, run for about 7 to 11 cycles, used a sample-barcoded 5' primer plus a J-beta primer mix. TCRdb called the 5' RACE reads again in MiXCR, with one record for every CDR3 protein. The table has 650,000 to 900,000 distinct CDR3 sequences, under 80% seen once; the top ten hold approximately 30%. What was sequenced was blood. The receptors shown here come from a man younger than 40 in good health.

The chain combines TRBV29-1 with TRBJ2-1, with a possible D match to TRBD1 (6 bases). CDR3 length: 15 residues. V lost 5 bases and J 0 bases, leaving 14 bases between the germline ends. Germline CDR1 is SQVTM and CDR2 is ANQGSEA. As DNA, the CDR3 is TGCAGCGTTACCAGGGGTCTGAGCTCCTACAATGAGCAGTTCTTC. Its translation is CSVTRGLSSYNEQFF.

V usage is TRBV4-2 and J usage is TRBJ2-5, with D possibly being TRBD2 (6 bases). The V end was cut by 0 bases, the J end by 2 bases, with 16 bases between. The length of the CDR3 is 17 residues. CDR1 is LGHNA, CDR2 YNFKEQ, per germline. In DNA form, the CDR3 reads TGTGCCAGCAGCCAAGAATCCGGGACGAGCGGGCAAGAGACCCAGTACTTC. Translating it yields CASSQESGTSGQETQYF.

This chain links TRBV7-9 with TRBJ1-2, with D unclear. V was clipped by 4 bases and J by 8 bases, with 20 bases between them. The CDR3 has 15 residues. Germline CDR1 SEHNR, CDR2 FQNEAQ (reference sequence). The CDR3 protein is CASSSSESVGGGYTF. Here the CDR3 DNA reads TGTGCCAGCAGCTCTTCTGAGTCCGTGGGAGGGGGCTACACCTTC. The full variable domain, with the rest looked up from reference TRBV7-9 and TRBJ1-2, is DTGVSQNPRHKITKRGQNVTFRCDPISEHNRLYWYRQTLGQGPEFLTYFQNEAQLEKSRLLSDRFSAERPKGSFSTLEIQRTEQGDSAMYLCASSSSESVGGGYTFGSGTRLTVV.

The CDR3 region is CASVPQGGVSYEQYF. The CDR3 DNA sequence: TGTGCCAGCGTGCCCCAGGGGGGGGTCTCCTACGAGCAGTACTTC. The chain combines TRBV12-3 or TRBV12-4 with TRBJ2-7; D might be TRBD1 or TRBD2, each matching 7 bases. This CDR3 is built from 15 residues. Trimming removed 8 bases from V and 0 bases from J, with 17 bases in between.

CDR3 sequence: CASRPLAGNSRQQFF. Written as DNA, the CDR3 is TGTGCCAGCAGACCACTAGCGGGGAATAGTCGGCAGCAGTTCTTC. V and J are TRBV7-9 and TRBJ2-1; 10 nucleotides align to TRBD2. J lost 11 bases, V lost 6 bases, and 13 bases had no gene match. CDR1 SEHNR and CDR2 FQNEAQ come from the germline V gene (reference sequence). The CDR3 is 15 residues long.

The CDR3 protein is CASSQDTSPRGYTF. As DNA, the CDR3 is TGCGCCAGCAGCCAAGATACAAGCCCGCGAGGCTACACCTTC. The chain uses TRBV4-3 and TRBJ1-2; D ambiguous. CDR1 is LGHNA and CDR2 is YSLEER in the germline V gene. The CDR3 contains 14 residues. Trimming left V 0 bases short and J 8 bases short, with 13 bases between.

The sample holds a few counts of this clonotype. This chain uses TRBV27 with TRBJ1-2; 7 nucleotides match TRBD1. The CDR3 has 15 amino acids. Germline trimming cut 2 bases from V and 5 bases from J; bases unmatched to any gene: 8. Germline CDR1 reads MNHEY; CDR2 reads SMNVEV (reference sequence). CDR3 amino acids: CASSLVKGARYGYTF. In DNA form, the CDR3 reads TGTGCCAGCAGTTTAGTGAAGGGGGCACGATATGGCTACACCTTC.

The chain has TRBV7-2 and TRBJ2-7; 7 bases map to TRBD2. With 5 bases clipped from V and 1 base from J, the junction kept 5 bases outside the gene matches. The CDR3 spans 14 residues. From germline, CDR1 is SGHTA and CDR2 FQGNSA. In DNA, the CDR3 is TGTGCCAGCAGCGCCGGGACTAATTCCTACGAGCAGTACTTC. It is translated as CASSAGTNSYEQYF.

The rearrangement uses TRBV29-1 and TRBJ1-2; perhaps TRBD1 as D (5 bases). CDR1 is SQVTM, CDR2 ANQGSEA, per germline. CDR3 size: 11 residues. The V end lost 4 bases, the J end lost 5 bases, and 8 bases lay between the germline ends. The CDR3 protein is CSVGQTYGYTF. The CDR3 coding sequence is TGCAGCGTTGGACAGACGTATGGCTACACCTTC.

DNA for the CDR3: TGTGCCAGCAGTGCCCCTGTAGGACTGAGCTCCTACGAGCAGTACTTC. This codes for CASSAPVGLSSYEQYF. The rearrangement links TRBV6-1 to TRBJ2-7; D may be TRBD2 (5 bases). Trimming removed 4 bases from V and 0 bases from J, with 16 bases in between. This CDR3 is 16 amino acids long. Germline loops: CDR1 MNHNS, CDR2 SASEGT.

V is TRBV28 and J is TRBJ2-7; D possibly uses TRBD1 or TRBD2 (5 bases each). The CDR3 has 14 residues. V was cut by 3 bases and J by 3 bases, with 12 bases left in between. Germline-derived CDR1 and CDR2 are MDHEN and SYDVKM. The CDR3: CASSFFRDGYEQYF. The CDR3 DNA reads as TGTGCCAGCAGTTTTTTCCGGGACGGCTACGAGCAGTACTTC.

In the case of this clonotype: Its ends do not fully match the called genes, so a read error is possible. The chain has TRBV27 and TRBJ2-6; D not resolved. This CDR3 comprises 13 residues. Germline-derived CDR1 and CDR2 are MNHEY and SMNVEV (reference sequence). CDR3 sequence reads: CASSPVRANVPTF. The CDR3 DNA is TGTGCCAGCAGTCCCGTTCGGGCCAACGTCCCGACTTTC.

The chain couples TRBV7-6 to TRBJ2-5; tentatively, D is TRBD2 (5 bases). The J call is in doubt because the DNA end fits TRBJ2-7 better. CDR1 and CDR2 from the germline V gene are SGHVS and FNYEAQ. The CDR3 covers 15 residues. The CDR3 spells CASSALGESGSEQYF. For the CDR3, the DNA is TGTGCCAGCAGCGCCCTCGGCGAGTCGGGGTCCGAGCAGTACTTC.

The table lists this clonotype with a few counts. This rearrangement joins TRBV29-1 to TRBJ1-2, with 8 nucleotides matching TRBD1. The V and J ends lost 8 bases and 6 bases, in that order; junction bases with no gene match: 8. The CDR3 loop spans 12 amino acids. The germline V gene encodes CDR1 SQVTM and CDR2 ANQGSEA. In DNA form, the CDR3 reads TGCAGCCTACGGACAGGGAGAGATGGCTACACCTTC. Translation: CSLRTGRDGYTF.

This chain links TRBV5-1 with TRBJ2-1; D is possibly TRBD1 or TRBD2 (6 bases each). The better agreement between TRBJ2-7 and the DNA end casts doubt on the J call. Per the germline V gene, CDR1 is SGHRS and CDR2 is YFSETQ. The CDR3 extends over 15 amino acids. CDR3 coding DNA: TGCGCCAGCAGCTTGGCCGGGGGCCTCTACAATGAGCAGTACTTC. This sequence encodes CASSLAGGLYNEQYF.

The rearrangement joins TRBV20-1 to TRBJ2-1; D is unresolved. Germline CDR1 reads DFQATT; CDR2 reads SNEGSKA (reference sequence). The germline V and J ends were trimmed by 6 bases and 0 bases, with 18 bases remaining between them. The CDR3 consists of 16 residues. CDR3 coding DNA: TGCAGTGCCCCTCCCTCTGGAATCCACTCCTACAATGAGCAGTTCTTC. The encoded protein is CSAPPSGIHSYNEQFF.

This clonotype appeared many times. The chain carries TRBV10-3 and TRBJ2-5; maybe TRBD2 (6 bases). With 8 bases removed from V and 4 bases from J, the gap between germline ends came to 17 bases. In germline, CDR1 is ENHRY, CDR2 SYGVKD. The CDR3 length is 14 residues. In nucleotides, the CDR3 is TGTGCCATCGCGGGACCCAGGGCCCCAGAGACCCAGTACTTC. It translates to CAIAGPRAPETQYF.

The chain joins TRBV6-2 or TRBV6-3 to TRBJ2-4, with D perhaps matching TRBD2 (6 bases). This CDR3 comprises 12 residues. The germline V and J ends were trimmed by 4 bases and 5 bases, with 6 bases remaining between them. From germline, CDR1 is MNHEY and CDR2 SVGEGT. The CDR3 loop reads CASSWGENIQYF. DNA for the CDR3: TGTGCCAGCAGTTGGGGGGAAAACATTCAGTACTTC.

At least ten counts were recorded for this clonotype. The chain uses TRBV12-3 or TRBV12-4 and TRBJ2-6, with 8 bases aligning to TRBD1. Trimming cost V 6 bases and J 2 bases; bases outside gene matches: 3. The CDR3 extends over 15 amino acids. CDR3 coding DNA: TGTGCCAGCAGCCAGACAGGGGCTGGGGCCAACGTCCTGACTTTC. Translating it yields CASSQTGAGANVLTF.

The chain has TRBV20-1 and TRBJ2-3; D unresolved. The germline CDR1 and CDR2 sequences are DFQATT and SNEGSKA (reference sequence). V was trimmed by 3 bases and J by 1 base, leaving 11 bases between them. The CDR3 sequence is 14 residues long. This CDR3 is CSASEGLGTDTQYF. CDR3 in DNA: TGCAGTGCTAGTGAAGGGCTCGGCACAGATACGCAGTATTTT.

In this sample, this clonotype turned up a few times. CDR3: CASSQLGTGVSNYGYTF. The CDR3 DNA sequence: TGTGCCAGCAGCCAGCTCGGGACAGGGGTTTCGAACTATGGCTACACCTTC. The chain couples TRBV4-2 to TRBJ1-2; 10 bases agree with TRBD1. Trimming cost V 3 bases and J 2 bases; bases outside gene matches: 9. The CDR3 runs to 17 residues. Per germline, CDR1 LGHNA and CDR2 YNFKEQ.

The gene calls are TRBV3-1 and TRBJ2-5; 7 bases match TRBD1. V trimming: 4 bases; J trimming: 3 bases; junction bases outside the gene matches: 8. The V gene's germline CDR1 is LGHDT and CDR2 YNNKEL (reference sequence). The CDR3 contains 15 residues. The CDR3 is CASSRDGTVEETQYF. CDR3 nucleotides: TGTGCCAGCAGCCGGGATGGGACAGTAGAAGAGACCCAGTACTTC.

The chain has TRBV20-1 and TRBJ2-7; D unresolved. The ends were cut back, 6 bases at V and 5 bases at J, with 29 bases in the middle. Per the germline V gene, CDR1 is DFQATT and CDR2 is SNEGSKA (reference sequence). This CDR3 region has 17 residues. This chain's CDR3 is CSAAFTDASGRGHEQYF. The CDR3 nucleotides are TGCAGTGCCGCCTTCACCGACGCGAGTGGGCGCGGCCACGAGCAGTACTTC.

The CDR3 protein is CASSLAGTYEETQYF. In nucleotides, the CDR3 is TGTGCCAGCAGCTTAGCTGGAACATACGAAGAGACCCAGTACTTC. This chain connects TRBV7-9 to TRBJ2-5; D remains ambiguous. The V end was cut by 0 bases, the J end by 3 bases, with 11 bases between. Germline V gives CDR1 SEHNR, CDR2 FQNEAQ (reference sequence). The CDR3 sequence is 15 residues long.

The rearrangement joins TRBV29-1 to TRBJ2-3, with TRBD2 matching over 9 bases. The germline V gene has CDR1 SQVTM and CDR2 ANQGSEA. There are 16 residues in the CDR3. J was trimmed by 2 bases and V by 1 base; bases with no gene match: 7. The chain's CDR3 is CSVEVGSGSITDTQYF. The CDR3 coding sequence is TGCAGCGTTGAAGTTGGTAGCGGGAGCATCACAGATACGCAGTATTTT.

V and J are TRBV4-3 and TRBJ2-3; 9 nucleotides line up with TRBD1. The J segment lost 4 bases and the V segment lost 1 base, leaving 6 bases of the junction unmatched. Germline-derived CDR1 and CDR2 are LGHNA and YSLEER. This CDR3 has 16 amino acids. CDR3 residues: CASSQGNRGPADTQYF. The CDR3 DNA is TGCGCCAGCAGCCAAGGAAACAGGGGGCCGGCAGATACGCAGTATTTT.

The chain recombines TRBV20-1 with TRBJ1-4; TRBD1 might be the D (5 bases). Germline CDR1 reads DFQATT; CDR2 reads SNEGSKA (reference sequence). The CDR3 has 16 residues. V was trimmed by 6 bases and J by 0 bases, leaving 17 bases between them. CDR3 protein: CSASDGALSTNEKLFF. In DNA form, the CDR3 reads TGCAGTGCGTCCGATGGGGCACTATCAACTAATGAAAAACTGTTTTTT.

V gene TRBV29-1 combines with J gene TRBJ1-2; D unresolved. The ends were cut back, 2 bases at V and 5 bases at J, with 6 bases in the middle. The CDR3 covers 11 residues. The V gene's germline CDR1 is SQVTM and CDR2 ANQGSEA. CDR3 residues: CSVERQYGYTF. In nucleotides, the CDR3 is TGCAGCGTTGAAAGGCAGTATGGCTACACCTTC.

For the CDR3, the DNA is TGTGCCAGCAGACCCACAGGGGTTGGTGGCTACACCTTC. Protein product: CASRPTGVGGYTF. The chain is built from TRBV6-1 and TRBJ1-2; 7 nucleotides align to TRBD1. Looked up from germline, CDR1 is MNHNS and CDR2 is SASEGT. V gave up 6 bases and J gave up 7 bases; unmatched junction bases: 8. CDR3 length: 13 residues.

This clonotype was counted between two and nine times. The V call is TRBV29-1, the J call TRBJ2-1, with D uncertain. V was cut by 3 bases and J by 8 bases, with 2 bases left in between. This CDR3 is built from 9 residues. CDR1 is SQVTM, CDR2 ANQGSEA, per germline. The CDR3 DNA reads TGCAGCGTTGACGATGAGCAGTTCTTC. Translating it yields CSVDDEQFF.

The chain recombines TRBV7-6 with TRBJ1-4, with D perhaps TRBD1 (5 bases). Looked up from germline, CDR1 is SGHVS and CDR2 is FNYEAQ. Trimming shortened V by 5 bases and J by 8 bases, and 15 bases separated the two germline ends. The CDR3 runs 14 residues. The CDR3 reads CASSPTGLAEKLFF. The CDR3 bases are TGTGCCAGCAGCCCAACGGGACTTGCGGAAAAACTGTTTTTT. Drawing the rest from reference TRBV7-6 and TRBJ1-4, the complete variable domain is GAGVSQSPRYKVTKRGQDVALRCDPISGHVSLYWYRQALGQGPEFLTYFNYEAQQDKSGLPNDRFSAERPEGSISTLTIQRTEQRDSAMYRCASSPTGLAEKLFFGSGTQLSVL.

This chain connects TRBV20-1 to TRBJ1-4; no firm D call. CDR1 is DFQATT and CDR2 is SNEGSKA in the germline V gene (reference sequence). This CDR3 has 15 residues. V was clipped by 1 base and J by 5 bases, with 14 bases between them. Here the CDR3 reads CSARGPGPINEKLFF. Written as DNA, the CDR3 is TGCAGTGCTAGAGGCCCGGGCCCCATCAATGAAAAACTGTTTTTT.